A single sample is the source of the 21 T cell receptor beta chains below, sequenced in a study of OX40 agonist ivuxolimab in advanced cancers. Some clones are missing from TCRdb's copy, which holds only in-frame ones; the method was immunoSEQ multiplex PCR. The table has 65,000 to 75,000 clones, around 83% seen once. The sample in question was CD4+ or CD8+ T cells sorted from blood, obtained in a trial of the OX40 agonist ivuxolimab. Receptors were obtained from an adult with an advanced solid tumor such as melanoma, head and neck, liver or kidney cancer.

V usage is TRBV11-2 and J usage is TRBJ2-3; tentative D call: TRBD1 (6 bases). V dropped 3 bases and J dropped 3 bases, with 13 bases sitting between them. Germline V gene data show CDR1 as SGHAT and CDR2 as FQNNGV. The CDR3 spans 15 residues. In DNA form, the CDR3 reads TGTGCCAGCAGCTTCGGTCTCGACAGGACAGATACGCAGTATTTT. It encodes CASSFGLDRTDTQYF.

The rearrangement joins TRBV5-4 to TRBJ2-7; 7 bases line up with TRBD1. The CDR3 is made up of 14 amino acids. CDR1 and CDR2 from the germline V gene are SGHNT and YYREEE (reference sequence). Trimming removed 2 bases from V and 0 bases from J; junction bases left unmatched: 2. The CDR3 protein is CASSLSGGSYEQYF. The CDR3 region has the DNA TGTGCCAGCAGCTTATCAGGGGGCTCCTACGAGCAGTACTTC.

The chain joins TRBV11-2 to TRBJ1-1; no definite D call. Looked up from germline, CDR1 is SGHAT and CDR2 is FQNNGV. Trimming shortened V by 1 base and J by 5 bases, and 11 bases separated the two germline ends. This CDR3 has 14 amino acids. CDR3 in amino acids: CASSLVATGTEAFF. The CDR3 nucleotides are TGTGCCAGCAGCTTAGTAGCGACGGGGACTGAAGCTTTCTTT.

The rearrangement joins TRBV28 to TRBJ1-2; no reliable D call. Trimming pared 8 bases from V and 5 bases from J, leaving 12 bases between. Germline V gives CDR1 MDHEN, CDR2 SYDVKM. This CDR3 has 12 residues. This CDR3 reads CASHLGQYGYTF. DNA of the CDR3: TGTGCCAGCCATCTGGGTCAGTATGGCTACACCTTC.

The chain couples TRBV27 to TRBJ2-4; D possibly uses TRBD1 or TRBD2 (5 bases each). Trimming stripped 3 bases from V and 6 bases from J, with 21 bases between. The germline V gene encodes CDR1 MNHEY and CDR2 SMNVEV (reference sequence). The CDR3 is made up of 17 amino acids. CDR3 nucleotide sequence: TGTGCCAGCAGTTTGTTGTACCGGGACCGCCTAAGAAACATTCAGTACTTC. Residues: CASSLLYRDRLRNIQYF.

Written as DNA, the CDR3 is TGTGCCAGCCTCGGAGCGGGGGGGAGCACCGGGGAGCTGTTTTTT. It encodes CASLGAGGSTGELFF. The rearrangement joins TRBV27 to TRBJ2-2; 10 bases line up with TRBD2. CDR1 MNHEY and CDR2 SMNVEV come from the germline V gene (reference sequence). V lost 8 bases and J lost 4; bases outside the gene matches: 7. This CDR3 has 15 amino acids.

The chain combines TRBV7-2 with TRBJ2-7; TRBD2 matches at 10 bases. After removal of 2 bases from V and 4 bases from J, the junction contained 5 bases not matched to a gene. Germline CDR1 SGHTA, CDR2 FQGNSA. CDR3 length: 15 amino acids. The CDR3 sequence is CASSLSGRARYEQYF. The CDR3, as DNA: TGTGCCAGCAGCTTAAGCGGGAGGGCCAGGTACGAGCAGTACTTC.

The V gene is TRBV5-6, the J gene TRBJ1-1, with 10 bases matching TRBD1. In germline, CDR1 is SGHDT, CDR2 YYEEEE. This CDR3 spans 15 amino acids. The J segment lost 3 bases and the V segment lost 4 bases, leaving 6 bases of the junction unmatched. The CDR3 reads CASSPGTGVDTEAFF. The CDR3 nucleotides are TGTGCCAGCAGCCCTGGGACAGGGGTCGACACTGAAGCTTTCTTT.

J is TRBJ1-5 and V is TRBV10-2, with D perhaps TRBD1 (5 bases). The germline V and J ends were trimmed by 8 bases and 3 bases, with 14 bases remaining between them. The germline V gene encodes CDR1 WSHSY and CDR2 SAAADI. The CDR3 sequence is 14 residues long. Here the CDR3 DNA reads TGCGCCAGCTCGGGGGTAGGGATCAATCAGCCCCAGCATTTT. This gives the protein CASSGVGINQPQHF.

This sequence joins TRBV18 and TRBJ2-7; TRBD2 matches at 9 bases. This CDR3 contains 17 residues. Germline V gene sequence: CDR1 KGHSH, CDR2 LQKENI. The ends lost 3 bases at V and 5 bases at J; junction bases unmatched: 14. CDR3 sequence: CASSPQRTSVFFHEQYV. For the CDR3, the DNA is TGTGCCAGCTCACCCCAACGGACTAGCGTATTCTTCCACGAGCAGTACGTC.

The rearrangement uses TRBV5-1 and TRBJ2-5; D may be TRBD1 (6 bases). V lost 3 bases and J lost 4, with 16 bases in between. Per germline, CDR1 SGHRS and CDR2 YFSETQ. There are 15 residues in the CDR3. The CDR3 DNA reads TGCGCCAGCAGCTGGAGTACAGGGAGAGTAGAGACCCAGTACTTC. Protein: CASSWSTGRVETQYF.

V is TRBV7-2 and J is TRBJ2-5; D is perhaps TRBD1 or TRBD2 (6 bases each). The germline V and J ends were trimmed by 5 bases and 10 bases, with 26 bases remaining between them. CDR1 is SGHTA, CDR2 FQGNSA, per germline. This CDR3 region has 16 residues. DNA for the CDR3: TGTGCCAGCAGCGAGACCGGGACTTTCCTAAAGGGGGACCAGTACTTC. Protein sequence: CASSETGTFLKGDQYF.

This chain links TRBV29-1 with TRBJ1-1; TRBD1 agrees at 8 bases. The CDR3 contains 14 residues. Germline V CDR1 and CDR2: SQVTM, ANQGSEA. The trim removed 2 bases at V and 10 bases at J, leaving 12 bases unmatched. CDR3: CSVEPGQAQGGAFF. CDR3 bases: TGCAGCGTTGAACCGGGACAGGCTCAAGGGGGAGCTTTCTTT.

This clone was found once. The V call is TRBV28, the J call TRBJ2-2; a possible D gene is TRBD2 (5 bases). The germline V gene encodes CDR1 MDHEN and CDR2 SYDVKM. The CDR3 contains 11 residues. Deletions cut 6 bases from V and 14 bases from J, with 13 bases between. The CDR3 coding sequence is TGTGCCAGCAGACGGGGAGCTGTCCTGTTTTTT. It is translated as CASRRGAVLFF.

The CDR3 nucleotides are TGTGCCAGCAGTGGAGAGGGATTAGAAAAACTGTTTTTT. This translates into CASSGEGLEKLFF. The J gene is TRBJ1-4, the V gene TRBV25-1; no reliable D call. Trimming cost V 4 bases and J 8 bases, with 11 bases left between them. The CDR3 extends over 13 amino acids. CDR1 is MGHDK and CDR2 is SYGVNS in the germline V gene. Combining the CDR3 with reference TRBV25-1 and TRBJ1-4 gives the whole variable domain EADIYQTPRYLVIGTGKKITLECSQTMGHDKMYWYQQDPGMELHLIHYSYGVNSTEKGDLSSESTVSRIRTEHFPLTLESARPSHTSQYLCASSGEGLEKLFFGSGTQLSVL.

The rearrangement links TRBV7-9 to TRBJ1-1; 7 bases align to TRBD1. Losses at the gene ends were 5 bases for V and 1 base for J; bases not matched to a gene: 7. Germline lookup yields CDR1 SEHNR and CDR2 FQNEAQ (reference sequence). The CDR3 is made up of 15 amino acids. The CDR3 here is CASSGYRGGNTEAFF. CDR3 nucleotide sequence: TGTGCCAGCAGCGGATACAGGGGCGGGAACACTGAAGCTTTCTTT. Combining the CDR3 with reference TRBV7-9 and TRBJ1-1 gives the whole variable domain DTGVSQNPRHKITKRGQNVTFRCDPISEHNRLYWYRQTLGQGPEFLTYFQNEAQLEKSRLLSDRFSAERPKGSFSTLEIQRTEQGDSAMYLCASSGYRGGNTEAFFGQGTRLTVV.

The rearrangement uses TRBV7-2 and TRBJ2-1; TRBD2 might be the D (6 bases). The CDR3 runs 13 residues. V was clipped by 2 bases and J by 11 bases, with 13 bases between them. The germline V gene encodes CDR1 SGHTA and CDR2 FQGNSA. CDR3 sequence (DNA): TGTGCCAGCAGCTTAAATTCCGGGAGTAAGCAGTTCTTC. It specifies CASSLNSGSKQFF.

The chain is built from TRBV21-1 and TRBJ2-7; the D call of TRBD1 is as the table states it, not checked on the DNA. TRBV21-1 is annotated as a pseudogene. The length of the CDR3 is 13 residues. CDR3 residues: CATFRDRGYEQYF. The DNA of the CDR3 is TGTGCCACCTTCCGGGACAGGGGCTACGAGCAGTACTTC.

This chain connects TRBV28 to TRBJ1-4; D gene unclear. Between the trimmed V and J ends, which lost 5 bases and 6 bases, there was a span of 13 bases. Germline V gene data show CDR1 as MDHEN and CDR2 as SYDVKM. This CDR3 comprises 14 residues. The CDR3, as DNA: TGTGCCAGCAGTATCGGAGGACGGGATGAAAAACTGTTTTTT. It translates to CASSIGGRDEKLFF.

The rearrangement links TRBV7-6 to TRBJ2-3; 7 nucleotides match TRBD1. From germline, CDR1 is SGHVS and CDR2 FNYEAQ. The V segment lost 5 bases and the J segment 3 bases; nucleotides outside the gene matches: 2. The CDR3 contains 13 residues. CDR3 amino acids: CASSKQGTDTQYF. The DNA for the CDR3 is TGTGCCAGCAGCAAACAGGGGACAGATACGCAGTATTTT.

This chain connects TRBV29-1 to TRBJ1-5, with D unclear. The CDR3 contains 14 residues. Germline V gene data show CDR1 as SQVTM and CDR2 as ANQGSEA. Trimming took off 7 bases at V and 0 bases at J, with 13 bases between the two ends. The CDR3 is CSATEAFSNQPQHF. The CDR3 nucleotides read TGCAGCGCAACAGAGGCGTTTAGCAATCAGCCCCAGCATTTT.